This is a list of T cell receptor beta chains from one sample in a study of shared clonotypes between healthy human individuals. Some clones are missing from TCRdb's copy, which holds only in-frame ones; the method was immunoSEQ multiplex PCR. The sample lists millions of clones, approximately 95% occurring once. The sequencing input was naive CD8+ T cells sorted from blood. All receptors derive from a man younger than 30 in good health. The CDR3 runs from the conserved cysteine through the conserved F or W. D genes are given only for firm matches. The size entry is marked missing in some rows and otherwise reads once, few, many or a size class.

d_call	clone_size	v_call	cdr3_length	j_call	cdr3_nt	cdr3_aa
.	.	TRBV5-1	18	TRBJ2-3	TGCGCCAGCAGCGATACAGGGGAGGCCAACTCTAGCACAGATACGCAGTATTTT	CASSDTGEANSSTDTQYF
TRBD2	.	TRBV4-3	17	TRBJ2-2	TGCGCCAGCAGCCAAGAGTCTAGCGGGTCGAACACCGGGGAGCTGTTTTTT	CASSQESSGSNTGELFF
.	.	TRBV18	14	TRBJ2-7	TGTGCCAGCTCACCTACGGGGGCTTCCTACGAGCAGTACTTC	CASSPTGASYEQYF
.	.	TRBV14	17	TRBJ1-6	TGTGCCAGCAGCCAAGATTTAGGGGGGTCCTATAATTCACCCCTCCACTTT	CASSQDLGGSYNSPLHF
TRBD2	.	TRBV9	18	TRBJ2-5	TGTGCCAGCAGCGCGGGAGGACCGGGGGAACTAGGGCAAGAGACCCAGTACTTC	CASSAGGPGELGQETQYF
.	.	TRBV5-1	14	TRBJ1-2	TGCGCCAGCAGCTTGGGTACGGGTTTGAATGGCTACACCTTC	CASSLGTGLNGYTF
TRBD2	.	TRBV27	17	TRBJ2-1	TGTGCCAGCAGTTTACTACCCCTGACGGGGGGGATCAATGAGCAGTTCTTC	CASSLLPLTGGINEQFF
TRBD1	.	TRBV29-1	14	TRBJ1-1	TGCAGCGTTGATAGTACGGACAGGGATACTGAAGCTTTCTTT	CSVDSTDRDTEAFF
TRBD2	.	TRBV2	15	TRBJ2-2	TGTGCCAGCAGTGGTAGCGGGAGTGGCACCGGGGAGCTGTTTTTT	CASSGSGSGTGELFF
TRBD2	.	TRBV25-1	17	TRBJ2-5	TGTGCCAGTACGCTAGCGGGAGGAAGGGGAGGGCTGGAGACCCAGTACTTC	CASTLAGGRGGLETQYF
.	.	TRBV7-9	13	TRBJ2-7	TGTGCCACCAAGGGGTCGCTCTCCGACGAGCAGTACTTC	CATKGSLSDEQYF
.	.	TRBV28	15	TRBJ1-5	TGTGCCAGCAGCTCTACCGAGTATAGCAATCAGCCCCAGCATTTT	CASSSTEYSNQPQHF
.	.	TRBV30	13	TRBJ2-1	TGTGCCTGGAGTGTAGCTCGGGCGAGGGGGCAGTTCTTC	CAWSVARARGQFF
TRBD1	.	TRBV4-1	16	TRBJ2-3	TGCGCCAGCAGCCCAGACGGACAGGGAATCACAGATACGCAGTATTTT	CASSPDGQGITDTQYF
.	.	TRBV28	14	TRBJ2-3	TGTGCCAGCAGCCTGACAGCTAGCACAGATACGCAGTATTTT	CASSLTASTDTQYF
.	once	TRBV14	15	TRBJ2-1	TGTGCCAGCAGCCAAGTAAGGGACACCTACAATGAGCAGTTCTTC	CASSQVRDTYNEQFF
.	.	TRBV4-3	15	TRBJ1-6	TGCGCCAGCAGCCAAGACAGGGCCAATAATTCACCCCTCCACTTT	CASSQDRANNSPLHF
.	once	TRBV2	16	TRBJ1-4	TGTGCCAGCAGTGAAAGGGGGGGCGCGACTAATGAAAAACTGTTTTTT	CASSERGGATNEKLFF
.	.	TRBV5-6	15	TRBJ1-3	TGTGCCAGCAGCCTGGGACACCCCTCTGGAAACACCATATATTTT	CASSLGHPSGNTIYF
.	.	TRBV6-1	18	TRBJ1-4	TGTGCCAGCAGTGAATTATTCCCCGGGGGACGGACTAATGAAAAACTGTTTTTT	CASSELFPGGRTNEKLFF
.	.	TRBV6-1	13	TRBJ1-1	TGTGCCAGCTCTGGACGGTTGAACACTGAAGCTTTCTTT	CASSGRLNTEAFF
.	.	TRBV9	15	TRBJ1-4	TGTGCCAGCAGCCAAAGTGGGACGGTTAATGAAAAACTGTTTTTT	CASSQSGTVNEKLFF
TRBD1	.	TRBV9	15	TRBJ2-5	TGTGCCAGCAGCGTCGGCAGGGGGTCCCAAGAGACCCAGTACTTC	CASSVGRGSQETQYF
.	few	TRBV29-1	14	TRBJ1-1	TGCAGCGTTGAAGATTCTGGGGGATTCACTGAAGCTTTCTTT	CSVEDSGGFTEAFF
.	.	TRBV30	15	TRBJ1-1	TGTGCCTGGAGTGTAGGCATCGGGTGGAACACTGAAGCTTTCTTT	CAWSVGIGWNTEAFF
.	.	TRBV30	13	TRBJ1-4	TGTGCCTGGAGTGGAGGGGGGAATGAAAAACTGTTTTTT	CAWSGGGNEKLFF
.	.	TRBV4-1	15	TRBJ1-1	TGCGCCAGCAGCCAAGGCCAGGCCCTGAACACTGAAGCTTTCTTT	CASSQGQALNTEAFF
.	.	TRBV9	17	TRBJ2-7	TGTGCCAGCAGCGTAGGAGGGGGAGACCTTGGGCGCTACGAGCAGTACTTC	CASSVGGGDLGRYEQYF
TRBD2	.	TRBV6-5	15	TRBJ2-3	TGTGCCAGCAGTAAAATTAGCGGGAGGATAGATACGCAGTATTTT	CASSKISGRIDTQYF
.	.	TRBV7-9	13	TRBJ2-7	TGTGCCAGCAGCTCCTACCTGATCGGCGAGCAGTACTTC	CASSSYLIGEQYF
.	once	TRBV5-6	13	TRBJ2-5	TGTGCCAGCAGCTTAGATCGCGGGGAGACCCAGTACTTC	CASSLDRGETQYF
TRBD1	.	TRBV4-3	15	TRBJ1-4	TGCGCCAGCAGCCCAAGACAGGGTATGGGAGAAAAACTGTTTTTT	CASSPRQGMGEKLFF
.	.	TRBV11-2	14	TRBJ1-1	TGTGCCAGCAGCTATGACGGTTGGAACACTGAAGCTTTCTTT	CASSYDGWNTEAFF
.	.	TRBV5-4	15	TRBJ1-5	TGTGCCAGCAGCTTGGGGGGAGAGAACAATCAGCCCCAGCATTTT	CASSLGGENNQPQHF
.	.	TRBV6-6	13	TRBJ1-3	TGTGCCAGCACCACAGGGTGGGGAAACACCATATATTTT	CASTTGWGNTIYF
TRBD1	.	TRBV5-6	12	TRBJ2-5	TGTGCCAGCAGCCCACAGGGGGAGACCCAGTACTTC	CASSPQGETQYF
.	.	TRBV7-9	15	TRBJ2-7	TGTGCCAGCAGCCCCCGGGACGACCTTACGGGGGAGCAGTACTTC	CASSPRDDLTGEQYF
TRBD2	.	TRBV7-8	21	TRBJ2-3	TGTGCCAGCAGCTTAAATAGGGAATCCTTGGGGAGCGGGGGAACCACAGATACGCAGTATTTT	CASSLNRESLGSGGTTDTQYF
.	.	TRBV5-6	14	TRBJ2-1	TGTGCCAGCAGCCGGGACTCCCGGTACAATGAGCAGTTCTTC	CASSRDSRYNEQFF
TRBD1	.	TRBV27	13	TRBJ1-1	TGTGCCAGCAGTAGGGGACAGACGACTGAAGCTTTCTTT	CASSRGQTTEAFF
.	.	TRBV7-6	17	TRBJ2-2	TGTGCCAGCAGCTCTCTTAATCCACTGACTGTCACCGGGGAGCTGTTTTTT	CASSSLNPLTVTGELFF
TRBD2	.	TRBV27	16	TRBJ2-7	TGTGCCAGCAGTTTATTGGGGCTAGCGGGGGATCGCGAGCAGTACTTC	CASSLLGLAGDREQYF
TRBD2	.	TRBV6-6	15	TRBJ2-5	TGTGCCAGCAGCCGGACTAGCGGGAGGGAAGAGACCCAGTACTTC	CASSRTSGREETQYF
.	few	TRBV27	14	TRBJ1-1	TGTGCCAGCAGTTTAGGCAGGGAGAACACTGAAGCTTTCTTT	CASSLGRENTEAFF
.	.	TRBV6-5	14	TRBJ1-2	TGTGCCAGCAGCCTACAGGGCCTTAACTATGGCTACACCTTC	CASSLQGLNYGYTF
.	.	TRBV5-6	17	TRBJ2-3	TGTGCCAGCAGCTTGAACGGAGGCGGGGCTAGCACAGATACGCAGTATTTT	CASSLNGGGASTDTQYF
TRBD2	.	TRBV9	15	TRBJ2-7	TGTGCCAGCAGCGTAGTGGCGGGGGGCTCCTACGAGCAGTACTTC	CASSVVAGGSYEQYF
.	.	TRBV6-5	14	TRBJ2-3	TGTGCCAGCAGTTATTCTGGGAGCACAGATACGCAGTATTTT	CASSYSGSTDTQYF
.	.	TRBV7-9	14	TRBJ2-7	TGTGCCAGCACACTCGGCGGGTCCTCCTACGAGCAGTACTTC	CASTLGGSSYEQYF
.	.	TRBV21-1	16	TRBJ1-1	TGTGCCAGCCTTCTCGGTAGAAGGAAAATGAACACTGAAGCTTTCTTT	CASLLGRRKMNTEAFF
TRBD2	.	TRBV7-9	17	TRBJ2-2	TGTGCCATCCTGGGACTAGCGGGGGAGCTTAACACCGGGGAGCTGTTTTTT	CAILGLAGELNTGELFF
.	.	TRBV5-4	15	TRBJ2-3	TGTGCCAGCAGCTTATGGGGGGCCAGCACAGATACGCAGTATTTT	CASSLWGASTDTQYF
.	.	TRBV6-5	14	TRBJ2-7	TGTGCCAGCAGTTCCGGTTTGCAGAGGGAGGAGCAGTACTTC	CASSSGLQREEQYF